This TCR beta chain originates from a study of vaccination and CD4 T cells after COVID-19. For the study at large: Cells were stimulated with overlapping spike peptides from SARS-CoV-2, HCoV-NL63, HCoV-OC43 and HCoV-229E.

Indicated treatment: 10-day PBMC culture with coronavirus spike peptide pools or control peptides (ViraFEST assay). Overall study findings and caveats: In convalescent patients, 304 of 307 vaccine-specific clones were spike mono-reactive.

Germline-derived CDR1 and CDR2 are MNHEY and SVGAGI. The trim removed 0 bases at V and 0 bases at J, leaving 3 bases unmatched. CDR3 size: 18 residues. On this clonotype: Its matching antigen is unknown.

Sequenced with the Oncomine TCR Beta short-read assay was DNA taken from cultured CD4+ T cells. TCRdb redid the calling of the PCR reads with MiXCR, one entry per CDR3 protein. The sample contains about 7,900 distinct CDR3 sequences, less than 25% of which appear only once. The origin of this receptor is a human donor who had recovered from COVID-19. The chain carries TRBV6-5 and TRBJ2-6; 9 nucleotides agree with TRBD2. This sample comprised CD4+ T cells from blood, cultured in vitro, obtained after SARS-CoV-2 vaccination. CDR3 amino acids: CASSYSSSGVSGANVLTF. In nucleotides, the CDR3 is TGTGCCAGCAGTTACTCATCTAGCGGGGTCTCTGGGGCCAACGTCCTGACTTTC.